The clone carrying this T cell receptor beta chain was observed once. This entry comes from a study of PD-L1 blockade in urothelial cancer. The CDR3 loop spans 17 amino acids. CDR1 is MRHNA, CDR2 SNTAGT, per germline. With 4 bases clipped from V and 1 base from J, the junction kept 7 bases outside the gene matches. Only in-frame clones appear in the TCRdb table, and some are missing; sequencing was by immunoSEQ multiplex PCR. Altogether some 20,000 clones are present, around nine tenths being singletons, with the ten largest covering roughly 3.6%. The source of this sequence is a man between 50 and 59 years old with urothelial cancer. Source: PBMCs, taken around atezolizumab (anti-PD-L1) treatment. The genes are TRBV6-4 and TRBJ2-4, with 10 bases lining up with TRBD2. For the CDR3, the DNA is TGTGCCAGCAGTGCCCTAGCGGGGGTTTACGCCAAAAACATTCAGTACTTC. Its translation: CASSALAGVYAKNIQYF.